This T cell receptor beta chain is drawn from a study of metastatic and nonmetastatic thyroid tumors. Study background: Repertoires of blood and of tissue (tumor or nodule) from malignant and benign thyroid patients were compared. Broader study findings: Significantly higher TCR beta diversity was reportedly seen in malignant thyroid tumors than benign nodules, in blood and tumor.

To note about this clone: The target antigen is unknown.

Each patient went into thyroid surgery without having received any treatment. The V and J ends lost 6 bases and 1 base respectively, with 12 bases between them. Germline lookup yields CDR1 DFQATT and CDR2 SNEGSKA (reference sequence). The CDR3 length is 13 residues. Per the original data handling: The study took CDR3 differences across clinicopathological groups and made a distant-metastasis classifier for papillary thyroid cancer from them. TCRdb re-called clones via MiXCR from the PCR reads. TCRdb, not the authors, supplied the V and J calls. The sample carries over 12,000 clones, over 25% recorded once.

The V gene is TRBV20-1, the J gene TRBJ2-5; D uncertain. Input material: tumor tissue. This clonotype originated in a female donor with papillary thyroid cancer or a benign thyroid nodule (not recorded which). Some clones in this sample may be carry-over from other donors' samples. The chain's CDR3 is CSANYPAQETQYF. Here the CDR3 DNA reads TGCAGTGCCAACTACCCGGCCCAAGAGACCCAGTACTTC.